The rows below give T cell receptor beta chains drawn from one sample of a study of CD8 T cells in Susac syndrome. TCRdb analysed the immunoSEQ multiplex PCR reads with MiXCR anew, one entry per CDR3 protein. Among around 270,000 distinct CDR3 sequences listed, around 85% were seen once. Sequencing was carried out using CD8+ T cells from PBMCs. The receptors originated from a human donor with multiple sclerosis. Both conserved end residues are part of each CDR3. The D gene is left open where the match is weak. Clone size, where shown, is once, few, many, or a class for clones that have expanded.

CDR3aa: CASSLMVNTEAFF
CDR3nt: TGTGCCAGCAGTTTGATGGTGAACACTGAAGCTTTCTTT
abundance: NA
v_gene: TRBV27
d_gene: NA
j_gene: TRBJ1-1
len: 13

CDR3aa: CASSPGGTAYEQYF
CDR3nt: TGTGCCAGCAGTCCAGGAGGGACAGCATACGAGCAGTACTTC
abundance: few
v_gene: TRBV7-6
d_gene: NA
j_gene: TRBJ2-7
len: 14

CDR3aa: CASRQGAEVSNQPQHF
CDR3nt: TGTGCCAGCCGACAGGGGGCGGAAGTAAGCAATCAGCCCCAGCATTTT
abundance: NA
v_gene: TRBV27
d_gene: TRBD1
j_gene: TRBJ1-5
len: 16

CDR3aa: CASSPTGAQREKLFF
CDR3nt: TGTGCCAGCAGCCCCACGGGGGCACAGCGTGAAAAACTGTTTTTT
abundance: NA
v_gene: TRBV7-9
d_gene: NA
j_gene: TRBJ1-4
len: 15

CDR3aa: CASSIGVAGPYNEQFF
CDR3nt: TGTGCCAGTAGTATAGGCGTAGCGGGACCCTACAATGAGCAGTTCTTC
abundance: once
v_gene: TRBV19
d_gene: TRBD2
j_gene: TRBJ2-1
len: 16

CDR3aa: CASSIEGNGREAFF
CDR3nt: TGTGCCAGTAGTATAGAAGGGAACGGTCGTGAAGCTTTCTTT
abundance: NA
v_gene: TRBV19
d_gene: NA
j_gene: TRBJ1-1
len: 14

CDR3aa: CASSHGGTSYNSPLHF
CDR3nt: TGTGCCAGCAGCCACGGAGGGACCTCCTATAATTCACCCCTCCACTTT
abundance: NA
v_gene: TRBV14
d_gene: NA
j_gene: TRBJ1-6
len: 16

CDR3aa: CAWTVGGYNEQFF
CDR3nt: TGTGCCTGGACTGTTGGGGGTTACAATGAGCAGTTCTTC
abundance: NA
v_gene: TRBV30
d_gene: NA
j_gene: TRBJ2-1
len: 13

CDR3aa: CASSQGAQLSTGELFF
CDR3nt: TGCGCCAGCAGCCAAGGGGCCCAGCTTAGCACCGGGGAGCTGTTTTTT
abundance: few
v_gene: TRBV4-3
d_gene: NA
j_gene: TRBJ2-2
len: 16

CDR3aa: CASSQVAMGTSGRGAYEQYF
CDR3nt: TGCGCCAGCAGCCAAGTGGCGATGGGGACTAGCGGGAGAGGGGCCTACGAGCAGTACTTC
abundance: NA
v_gene: TRBV4-3
d_gene: TRBD2
j_gene: TRBJ2-7
len: 20

CDR3aa: CASTPGVGTLRSYGYTF
CDR3nt: TGCGCCAGCACCCCCGGTGTCGGCACACTACGAAGCTATGGCTACACCTTC
abundance: NA
v_gene: TRBV5-1
d_gene: NA
j_gene: TRBJ1-2
len: 17

CDR3aa: CASSLSGINEQFF
CDR3nt: TGTGCCAGCAGTTTATCTGGAATAAACGAGCAGTTCTTC
abundance: NA
v_gene: TRBV27
d_gene: NA
j_gene: TRBJ2-1
len: 13

CDR3aa: CASSVRGWSTDTQYF
CDR3nt: TGTGCCAGCAGCGTACGCGGGTGGAGCACAGATACGCAGTATTTT
abundance: NA
v_gene: TRBV7-9
d_gene: NA
j_gene: TRBJ2-3
len: 15

CDR3aa: CASSLSQTGGFYGYTF
CDR3nt: TGTGCCAGCAGTCTATCCCAGACAGGGGGATTCTATGGCTACACCTTC
abundance: NA
v_gene: TRBV12-3/TRBV12-4
d_gene: TRBD1
j_gene: TRBJ1-2
len: 16

CDR3aa: CASSTGHTYEQYF
CDR3nt: TGTGCCAGCAGCACGGGACATACCTACGAGCAGTACTTC
abundance: NA
v_gene: TRBV5-6
d_gene: NA
j_gene: TRBJ2-7
len: 13

CDR3aa: CASSSGLGPDTQYF
CDR3nt: TGTGCCAGCAGTTCCGGACTAGGACCAGATACGCAGTATTTT
abundance: NA
v_gene: TRBV27
d_gene: TRBD2
j_gene: TRBJ2-3
len: 14

CDR3aa: CASSPYPGGAWTEAFF
CDR3nt: TGTGCCAGCAGCCCGTACCCAGGGGGCGCATGGACTGAAGCTTTCTTT
abundance: NA
v_gene: TRBV7-8
d_gene: TRBD1
j_gene: TRBJ1-1
len: 16

CDR3aa: CASSLLRSYNEQFF
CDR3nt: TGTGCCAGCAGTTTATTAAGGTCCTACAATGAGCAGTTCTTC
abundance: NA
v_gene: TRBV27
d_gene: NA
j_gene: TRBJ2-1
len: 14

CDR3aa: CASSYSVGSNQPQHF
CDR3nt: TGTGCCAGCAGTTACTCGGTGGGGAGCAATCAGCCCCAGCATTTT
abundance: NA
v_gene: TRBV6-5
d_gene: NA
j_gene: TRBJ1-5
len: 15

CDR3aa: CASSDNTGTSVWEQFF
CDR3nt: TGTGCCAGCAGCGACAACACTGGGACTAGCGTGTGGGAGCAGTTCTTC
abundance: NA
v_gene: TRBV9
d_gene: TRBD2
j_gene: TRBJ2-1
len: 16

CDR3aa: CSARTVAGGRGNQETQYF
CDR3nt: TGCAGTGCTAGGACGGTAGCGGGAGGCCGGGGGAACCAAGAGACCCAGTACTTC
abundance: NA
v_gene: TRBV20-1
d_gene: TRBD2
j_gene: TRBJ2-5
len: 18

CDR3aa: CATSRVDSSYEQYF
CDR3nt: TGTGCCACCAGCCGCGTGGACAGCTCCTACGAGCAGTACTTC
abundance: NA
v_gene: TRBV15
d_gene: NA
j_gene: TRBJ2-7
len: 14

CDR3aa: CAISLGLAGDPHGTDTQYF
CDR3nt: TGTGCCATCAGCTTGGGACTAGCGGGCGATCCCCACGGCACAGATACGCAGTATTTT
abundance: NA
v_gene: TRBV10-3
d_gene: TRBD2
j_gene: TRBJ2-3
len: 19

CDR3aa: CASSQDPQGARGNEQFF
CDR3nt: TGTGCCAGCAGCCAAGACCCCCAGGGGGCGCGGGGCAATGAGCAGTTCTTC
abundance: NA
v_gene: TRBV3-1
d_gene: TRBD1
j_gene: TRBJ2-1
len: 17

CDR3aa: CASLGGLGEQFF
CDR3nt: TGTGCCTCATTGGGGGGTTTGGGTGAGCAGTTCTTC
abundance: NA
v_gene: TRBV2
d_gene: NA
j_gene: TRBJ2-1
len: 12

CDR3aa: CASSYWAEAGELFF
CDR3nt: TGTGCCAGCAGTTACTGGGCGGAGGCCGGGGAGCTGTTTTTT
abundance: once
v_gene: TRBV6-2/TRBV6-3
d_gene: NA
j_gene: TRBJ2-2
len: 14

CDR3aa: CASSYSGGWYQETQYF
CDR3nt: TGTGCCAGCAGTTACTCAGGGGGCTGGTACCAAGAGACCCAGTACTTC
abundance: few
v_gene: TRBV6-5
d_gene: TRBD1
j_gene: TRBJ2-5
len: 16

CDR3aa: CASSPSGGQETQYF
CDR3nt: TGTGCCAGCAGTCCTAGCGGAGGGCAAGAGACCCAGTACTTC
abundance: NA
v_gene: TRBV28
d_gene: TRBD2
j_gene: TRBJ2-5
len: 14

CDR3aa: CASSITSGTANEQFF
CDR3nt: TGTGCCAGTAGTATAACTAGCGGGACCGCCAATGAGCAGTTCTTC
abundance: NA
v_gene: TRBV19
d_gene: TRBD2
j_gene: TRBJ2-1
len: 15

CDR3aa: CASSYVFGREKLFF
CDR3nt: TGTGCCAGCAGTTACGTCTTTGGCCGTGAAAAACTGTTTTTT
abundance: NA
v_gene: TRBV6-5
d_gene: NA
j_gene: TRBJ1-4
len: 14

CDR3aa: CASSQRLGNNEQFF
CDR3nt: TGTGCCAGCAGTCAACGGTTGGGCAACAATGAGCAGTTCTTC
abundance: NA
v_gene: TRBV28
d_gene: NA
j_gene: TRBJ2-1
len: 14

CDR3aa: CASSSGRSDTGELFF
CDR3nt: TGTGCCAGCTCTAGCGGGAGGTCGGACACCGGGGAGCTGTTTTTT
abundance: NA
v_gene: TRBV28
d_gene: TRBD2
j_gene: TRBJ2-2
len: 15

CDR3aa: CASSIANANTGELFF
CDR3nt: TGTGCCAGTAGTATAGCCAATGCGAACACCGGGGAGCTGTTTTTT
abundance: NA
v_gene: TRBV19
d_gene: NA
j_gene: TRBJ2-2
len: 15

CDR3aa: CASSQDGSPNEQFF
CDR3nt: TGCGCCAGCAGCCAAGACGGTAGCCCCAATGAGCAGTTCTTC
abundance: once
v_gene: TRBV4-3
d_gene: NA
j_gene: TRBJ2-1
len: 14

CDR3aa: CASSLGWGSTDTQYF
CDR3nt: TGTGCCAGCAGCTTGGGATGGGGAAGCACAGATACGCAGTATTTT
abundance: NA
v_gene: TRBV7-6
d_gene: NA
j_gene: TRBJ2-3
len: 15

CDR3aa: CASNTGVYTGELFF
CDR3nt: TGTGCCAGCAACACGGGAGTATACACCGGGGAGCTGTTTTTT
abundance: NA
v_gene: TRBV6-5
d_gene: NA
j_gene: TRBJ2-2
len: 14

CDR3aa: CASSLSGTGGPRVFYEQYF
CDR3nt: TGTGCCAGCAGTTTGTCCGGGACAGGGGGCCCCCGCGTTTTCTACGAGCAGTACTTC
abundance: NA
v_gene: TRBV28
d_gene: TRBD1
j_gene: TRBJ2-7
len: 19

CDR3aa: CASSVGQPANQPQHF
CDR3nt: TGTGCCAGCAGCGTCGGACAGCCAGCAAATCAGCCCCAGCATTTT
abundance: NA
v_gene: TRBV6-5
d_gene: NA
j_gene: TRBJ1-5
len: 15

CDR3aa: CASSPGSLYRYTF
CDR3nt: TGTGCCAGCAGCCCGGGCAGCCTCTATCGCTACACCTTC
abundance: NA
v_gene: TRBV7-2
d_gene: NA
j_gene: TRBJ1-2
len: 13

CDR3aa: CASSGASHNEQFF
CDR3nt: TGTGCCAGCAGCGGGGCCTCCCACAATGAGCAGTTCTTC
abundance: NA
v_gene: TRBV2
d_gene: NA
j_gene: TRBJ2-1
len: 13

CDR3aa: CASSFAGDTEAFF
CDR3nt: TGTGCCAGCAGTTTCGCTGGGGACACTGAAGCTTTCTTT
abundance: NA
v_gene: TRBV27
d_gene: NA
j_gene: TRBJ1-1
len: 13

CDR3aa: CASSSRQTDTQYF
CDR3nt: TGTGCCAGTAGTTCCCGGCAGACAGATACGCAGTATTTT
abundance: few
v_gene: TRBV19
d_gene: NA
j_gene: TRBJ2-3
len: 13

CDR3aa: CASSFDPGQGAGNEQFF
CDR3nt: TGTGCCAGCAGCTTTGATCCGGGACAGGGGGCTGGAAATGAGCAGTTCTTC
abundance: once
v_gene: TRBV5-5
d_gene: TRBD1
j_gene: TRBJ2-1
len: 17

CDR3aa: CASSSAGLAYEQYF
CDR3nt: TGTGCCAGCAGCTCTGCCGGACTAGCCTACGAGCAGTACTTC
abundance: NA
v_gene: TRBV6-2/TRBV6-3
d_gene: TRBD2
j_gene: TRBJ2-7
len: 14

CDR3aa: CAWSAGTQYEQYF
CDR3nt: TGTGCCTGGTCCGCGGGGACCCAATACGAGCAGTACTTC
abundance: NA
v_gene: TRBV30
d_gene: NA
j_gene: TRBJ2-7
len: 13

CDR3aa: CASSEGERGPSYEQYF
CDR3nt: TGTGCCAGCAGTGAAGGGGAGCGGGGCCCATCCTACGAGCAGTACTTC
abundance: NA
v_gene: TRBV25-1
d_gene: TRBD2
j_gene: TRBJ2-7
len: 16

CDR3aa: CSAWGGTSPFSGANVLTF
CDR3nt: TGCAGCGCCTGGGGCGGAACCTCGCCCTTCTCTGGGGCCAACGTCCTGACTTTC
abundance: NA
v_gene: TRBV29-1
d_gene: NA
j_gene: TRBJ2-6
len: 18

CDR3aa: CASRIAGATGELFF
CDR3nt: TGTGCCAGCCGCATAGCGGGAGCAACCGGGGAGCTGTTTTTT
abundance: NA
v_gene: TRBV7-9
d_gene: TRBD2
j_gene: TRBJ2-2
len: 14

CDR3aa: CASSFSGGFGEQYF
CDR3nt: TGCGCCAGCAGCTTTTCAGGAGGGTTCGGCGAGCAGTACTTC
abundance: NA
v_gene: TRBV5-1
d_gene: NA
j_gene: TRBJ2-7
len: 14

CDR3aa: CASSYSTTGSPYEQYF
CDR3nt: TGTGCCAGCAGTTACTCGACAACAGGGAGCCCCTACGAGCAGTACTTC
abundance: NA
v_gene: TRBV6-5
d_gene: NA
j_gene: TRBJ2-7
len: 16

CDR3aa: CASSFILAGGGPDTQYF
CDR3nt: TGTGCCAGCAGTTTTATCCTGGCGGGAGGGGGCCCAGATACGCAGTATTTT
abundance: NA
v_gene: TRBV27
d_gene: TRBD2
j_gene: TRBJ2-3
len: 17

CDR3aa: CASSFSEVRRSYEQYF
CDR3nt: TGTGCCAGCAGTTTCAGCGAGGTTCGAAGGTCCTACGAGCAGTACTTC
abundance: NA
v_gene: TRBV28
d_gene: NA
j_gene: TRBJ2-7
len: 16

CDR3aa: CASSLYPLVTDTQYF
CDR3nt: TGTGCCAGCAGCCTCTACCCCCTAGTTACAGATACGCAGTATTTT
abundance: NA
v_gene: TRBV7-3
d_gene: NA
j_gene: TRBJ2-3
len: 15